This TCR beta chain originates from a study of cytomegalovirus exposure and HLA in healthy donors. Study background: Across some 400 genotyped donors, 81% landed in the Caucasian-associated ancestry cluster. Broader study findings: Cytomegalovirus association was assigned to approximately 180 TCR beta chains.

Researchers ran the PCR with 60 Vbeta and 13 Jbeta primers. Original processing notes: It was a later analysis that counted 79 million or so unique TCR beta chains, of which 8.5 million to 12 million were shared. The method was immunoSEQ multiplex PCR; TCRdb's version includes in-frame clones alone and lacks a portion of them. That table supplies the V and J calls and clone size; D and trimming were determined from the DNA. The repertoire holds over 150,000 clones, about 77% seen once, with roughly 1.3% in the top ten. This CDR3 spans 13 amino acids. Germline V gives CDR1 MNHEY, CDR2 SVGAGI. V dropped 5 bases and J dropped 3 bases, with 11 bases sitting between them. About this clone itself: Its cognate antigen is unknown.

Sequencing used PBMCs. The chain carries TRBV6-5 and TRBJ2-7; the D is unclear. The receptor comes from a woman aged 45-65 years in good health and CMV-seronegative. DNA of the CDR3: TGTGCCAGCAGTCGGTATCCCGACTACGAGCAGTACTTC. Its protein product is CASSRYPDYEQYF.